The 18 T cell receptor beta chains given below trace back to one sample, sequenced in a study of cytomegalovirus exposure and HLA in healthy donors. Method: immunoSEQ multiplex PCR; TCRdb's copy keeps in-frame clones and lacks some. The sample lists 200,000 to 250,000 clones, approximately 80% occurring once. Sequencing was carried out using PBMCs. These receptors came from a woman younger than 45 in good health and CMV-seropositive.

J is TRBJ1-4 and V is TRBV29-1, with D unclear. The CDR3 has 13 amino acids. Germline values: CDR1 SQVTM, CDR2 ANQGSEA. V dropped 1 base and J dropped 8 bases, with 11 bases sitting between them. DNA of the CDR3: TGCAGCGTTGAAGTATGGACTGGAGAAAAACTGTTTTTT. It is translated as CSVEVWTGEKLFF.

CDR3 protein: CASSRPIGRGSSYEQYF. In DNA form, the CDR3 reads TGTGCCAGCAGCCGCCCGATTGGAAGAGGGAGCTCCTACGAGCAGTACTTC. V gene TRBV7-9 combines with J gene TRBJ2-7, with D tentatively TRBD2 (5 bases). Germline CDR1 SEHNR, CDR2 FQNEAQ (reference sequence). The CDR3 is made up of 17 amino acids. Deletions cut 5 bases from V and 0 bases from J, with 20 bases between.

The V and J genes are TRBV13 and TRBJ2-1, with D perhaps matching TRBD2 (5 bases). The germline V and J ends were trimmed by 0 bases and 0 bases, with 9 bases remaining between them. The CDR3 runs to 16 residues. The germline V gene has CDR1 PRHDT and CDR2 FYEKMQ (reference sequence). CDR3 protein: CASSLGRGSSYNEQFF. In DNA, the CDR3 is TGTGCCAGCAGCTTAGGCCGGGGAAGCTCCTACAATGAGCAGTTCTTC.

This clone was picked up one time. J is TRBJ1-5 and V is TRBV4-1; 8 positions agree with TRBD1. Per germline, CDR1 MGHRA and CDR2 YSYEKL. J was trimmed by 9 bases and V by 5 bases; bases with no gene match: 15. The CDR3 is 16 amino acids. The DNA for the CDR3 is TGCGCCAGCAGCTACGGCACCGGACAGGGTTTGACGCCCCAGCATTTT. The encoded protein is CASSYGTGQGLTPQHF.

The gene calls are TRBV7-6 and TRBJ2-7, with D possibly being TRBD2 (6 bases). Germline assignment: CDR1 SGHVS and CDR2 FNYEAQ. V was cut by 0 bases and J by 4 bases, with 16 bases left in between. This CDR3 has 16 amino acids. CDR3 residues: CASSLAWGERTYEQYF. The CDR3 DNA sequence: TGTGCCAGCAGCTTAGCGTGGGGGGAGAGAACTTACGAGCAGTACTTC.

CDR3 region: CASSLESGRGSDTQYF. CDR3 DNA sequence: TGTGCCAGCAGCTTGGAAAGCGGGAGAGGCTCAGATACGCAGTATTTT. This chain uses TRBV5-4 with TRBJ2-3; TRBD2 aligns across 8 bases. The germline V gene has CDR1 SGHNT and CDR2 YYREEE (reference sequence). The J segment lost 4 bases and the V segment lost 0 bases, leaving 7 bases of the junction unmatched. CDR3 length: 16 residues.

The chain couples TRBV7-9 to TRBJ1-1, with 10 bases aligning to TRBD1. The CDR3 consists of 14 residues. Germline CDR1 is SEHNR and CDR2 is FQNEAQ (reference sequence). J was trimmed by 3 bases and V by 5 bases; bases with no gene match: 3. The CDR3 DNA is TGTGCCAGCAGCCGACAGGGGGCTGACACTGAAGCTTTCTTT. Translating gives CASSRQGADTEAFF. Full variable domain (outside the CDR3, taken from reference TRBV7-9 and TRBJ1-1): DTGVSQNPRHKITKRGQNVTFRCDPISEHNRLYWYRQTLGQGPEFLTYFQNEAQLEKSRLLSDRFSAERPKGSFSTLEIQRTEQGDSAMYLCASSRQGADTEAFFGQGTRLTVV.

The chain is built from TRBV10-3 and TRBJ1-2; D is ambiguous. CDR1 and CDR2 from the germline V gene are ENHRY and SYGVKD. The CDR3 runs 14 residues. Deletions cut 3 bases from V and 3 bases from J, with 11 bases between. The CDR3 region is CAISDSREDYGYTF. The DNA for the CDR3 is TGTGCCATCAGTGATTCGCGAGAGGACTATGGCTACACCTTC.

The chain has TRBV19 and TRBJ2-1; 7 positions agree with TRBD1. Germline lookup yields CDR1 LNHDA and CDR2 SQIVND (reference sequence). The CDR3 covers 13 residues. The trim removed 9 bases at V and 3 bases at J, leaving 5 bases unmatched. The CDR3 region is CASRDRVYNEQFF. As DNA, the CDR3 is TGTGCCAGCCGGGACAGAGTCTACAATGAGCAGTTCTTC.

This clone was recorded once. The chain combines TRBV25-1 with TRBJ2-3; no definite D call. Trimming shortened V by 7 bases and J by 1 base, and 15 bases separated the two germline ends. The CDR3 consists of 15 residues. Germline loops: CDR1 MGHDK, CDR2 SYGVNS. This CDR3 is CASTRRSGGTDTQYF. In DNA, the CDR3 is TGTGCCAGCACGCGTCGTTCTGGGGGCACAGATACGCAGTATTTT.

The chain joins TRBV14 to TRBJ1-1; D is ambiguous. Germline CDR1 reads SGHDN; CDR2 reads FVKESK. The CDR3 loop spans 14 amino acids. Trimming pared 4 bases from V and 3 bases from J, leaving 12 bases between. The CDR3 DNA reads TGTGCCAGCAGCCGCTGGGTCGGGGACACTGAAGCTTTCTTT. Translated: CASSRWVGDTEAFF.

This clone has more than one count but fewer than ten. Other DNA sequences of this sample code for an identical CDR3. This chain uses TRBV10-3 with TRBJ2-2, with D tentatively TRBD1 or TRBD2 (5 bases each). This CDR3 is 13 amino acids long. The germline gives CDR1 ENHRY, CDR2 SYGVKD. V gave up 4 bases and J gave up 8 bases, with 11 bases separating them. CDR3 DNA: TGTGCCATCAGTGTGGGGGATTCGGGGGAGCTGTTTTTT. It codes for CAISVGDSGELFF.

The chain links TRBV29-1 to TRBJ1-5, with a possible D match to TRBD1 (5 bases). The CDR3 has 13 amino acids. V was trimmed by 4 bases and J by 5 bases, leaving 12 bases between them. Germline V CDR1 and CDR2: SQVTM, ANQGSEA. In DNA, the CDR3 is TGCAGCGTTGTTCAGGGAGGGGATCAGCCCCAGCATTTT. Translation gives CSVVQGGDQPQHF.

The chain employs TRBV19 and TRBJ2-7, with 7 bases identical to TRBD2. V dropped 5 bases and J dropped 5; count of bases not matched to a gene: 6. CDR1 and CDR2 from the germline V gene are LNHDA and SQIVND (reference sequence). The CDR3 totals 13 residues. The DNA for the CDR3 is TGTGCCAGTAGTCGTGGCGGGACTAACGAGCAGTACTTC. Translated: CASSRGGTNEQYF.

This chain links TRBV5-1 with TRBJ2-1, with 7 positions matching TRBD2. V shed 0 bases, J shed 7 bases, and the junction held 4 bases outside the gene matches. Germline V gene data show CDR1 as SGHRS and CDR2 as YFSETQ. The CDR3 has 14 residues. The CDR3 here is CASSLGGRVNEQFF. The CDR3 nucleotides are TGCGCCAGCAGCTTGGGTGGGAGGGTAAATGAGCAGTTCTTC.

V usage is TRBV5-1 and J usage is TRBJ2-7, with 7 nucleotides matching TRBD1. V trimming: 4 bases; J trimming: 2 bases; junction bases outside the gene matches: 6. The CDR3 is 14 amino acids. Germline values: CDR1 SGHRS, CDR2 YFSETQ. CDR3 sequence: CASSVDRLPYEQYF. The CDR3 region has the DNA TGCGCCAGCAGCGTGGACAGGCTCCCCTACGAGCAGTACTTC. The whole variable domain, remainder taken from reference TRBV5-1 and TRBJ2-7, is KAGVTQTPRYLIKTRGQQVTLSCSPISGHRSVSWYQQTPGQGLQFLFEYFSETQRNKGNFPGRFSGRQFSNSRSEMNVSTLELGDSALYLCASSVDRLPYEQYFGPGTRLTVT.

The rearrangement joins TRBV6-6 to TRBJ2-6; no reliable D call. Trimming shortened V by 3 bases and J by 1 base, and 7 bases separated the two germline ends. The CDR3 spans 15 residues. Germline assignment: CDR1 MNHNY and CDR2 SVGAGI (reference sequence). As DNA, the CDR3 is TGTGCCAGCAGTTATCGAACTTCTGGGGCCAACGTCCTGACTTTC. Translating it yields CASSYRTSGANVLTF.

Written as DNA, the CDR3 is TGTGCCAGCAGATCCGTGATGAACACTGAAGCTTTCTTT. Translating it yields CASRSVMNTEAFF. The chain joins TRBV28 to TRBJ1-1; no clear D gene. The CDR3 is made up of 13 amino acids. Germline lookup yields CDR1 MDHEN and CDR2 SYDVKM. V lost 6 bases, J lost 0 bases, and 8 bases lay in between. The variable domain in full, with the rest retrieved from reference TRBV28 and TRBJ1-1, is DVKVTQSSRYLVKRTGEKVFLECVQDMDHENMFWYRQDPGLGLRLIYFSYDVKMKEKGDIPEGYSVSREKKERFSLILESASTNQTSMYLCASRSVMNTEAFFGQGTRLTVV.